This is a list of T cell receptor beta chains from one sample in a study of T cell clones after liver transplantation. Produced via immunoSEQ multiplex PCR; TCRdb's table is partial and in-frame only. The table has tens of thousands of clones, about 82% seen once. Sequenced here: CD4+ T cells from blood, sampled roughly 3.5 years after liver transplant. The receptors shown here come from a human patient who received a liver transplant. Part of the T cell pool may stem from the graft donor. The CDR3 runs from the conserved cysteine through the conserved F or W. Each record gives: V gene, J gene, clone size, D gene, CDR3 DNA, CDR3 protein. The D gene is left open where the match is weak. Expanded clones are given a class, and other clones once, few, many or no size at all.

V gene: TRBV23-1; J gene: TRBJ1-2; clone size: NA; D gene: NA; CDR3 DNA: TGCGCCAGCAGTCACCACGGACGGGGGGCGTTGTTTGGCTACACCTTC; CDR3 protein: CASSHHGRGALFGYTF
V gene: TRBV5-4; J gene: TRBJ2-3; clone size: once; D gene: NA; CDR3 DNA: TGTGCCAGCAGCTTGGACGGAGATACGCAGTATTTT; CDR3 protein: CASSLDGDTQYF
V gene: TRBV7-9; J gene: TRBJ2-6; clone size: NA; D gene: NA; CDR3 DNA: TGTGCCAGCAGCTCCCTAGCGAGCTCTGGGGCCAACGTCCTGACTTTC; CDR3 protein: CASSSLASSGANVLTF
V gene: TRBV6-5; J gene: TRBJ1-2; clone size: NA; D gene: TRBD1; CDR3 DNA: TGTGCCAGCAGGATCGGACAGGGGGATTTCTATGGCTACACCTTC; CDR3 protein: CASRIGQGDFYGYTF
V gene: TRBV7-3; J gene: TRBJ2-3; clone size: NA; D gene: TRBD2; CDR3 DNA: TGTGCCAGCAGCCCCGGACTAGCTCCCACAGATACGCAGTATTTT; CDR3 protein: CASSPGLAPTDTQYF
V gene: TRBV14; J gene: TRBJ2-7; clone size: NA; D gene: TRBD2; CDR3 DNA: TGTGCCAGCTGGGATAGCGGGGTCTCCTACGAGCAGTACTTC; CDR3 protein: CASWDSGVSYEQYF
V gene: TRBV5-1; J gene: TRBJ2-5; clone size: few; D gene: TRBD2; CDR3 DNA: TGCGCCAGCAGCTTTTCTAGCGGGGGGGGAGAGACCCAGTACTTC; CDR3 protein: CASSFSSGGGETQYF
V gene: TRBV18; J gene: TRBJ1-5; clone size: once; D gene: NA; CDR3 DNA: TGTGCCAGCTCACCACAAGCCAGGGCTGTGGGCAATCAGCCCCAGCATTTT; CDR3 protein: CASSPQARAVGNQPQHF
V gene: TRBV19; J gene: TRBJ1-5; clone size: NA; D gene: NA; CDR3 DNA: TGTGCCAGTAATTTTAGGGCAGGATTAAATCAGCCCCAGCATTTT; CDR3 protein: CASNFRAGLNQPQHF
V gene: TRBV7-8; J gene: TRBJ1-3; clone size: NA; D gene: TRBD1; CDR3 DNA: TGTGCCAGCAGCTCACCGGGACAGGGACGTGAAAACACCATATATTTT; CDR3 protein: CASSSPGQGRENTIYF
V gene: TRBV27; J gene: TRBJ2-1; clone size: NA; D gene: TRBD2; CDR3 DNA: TGTGCCAGCAGTTTAAGACGCGGGAGGGATCGGGAGCAGTTCTTC; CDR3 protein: CASSLRRGRDREQFF
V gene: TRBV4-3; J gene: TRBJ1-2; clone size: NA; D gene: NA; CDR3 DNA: TGCGCCAGCAGCCAAGACCCGACAACCCCTAACTATGGCTACACCTTC; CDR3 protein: CASSQDPTTPNYGYTF
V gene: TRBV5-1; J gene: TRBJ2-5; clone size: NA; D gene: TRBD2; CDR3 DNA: TGCGCCAGCAGCTTATTAGCGGGAGGGGTAGGTGAGACCCAGTACTTC; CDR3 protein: CASSLLAGGVGETQYF
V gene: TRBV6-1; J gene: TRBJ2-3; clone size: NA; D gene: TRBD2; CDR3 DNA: TGTGCCAGCAGTCTAGCGGGAGGCACAGATACGCAGTATTTT; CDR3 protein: CASSLAGGTDTQYF
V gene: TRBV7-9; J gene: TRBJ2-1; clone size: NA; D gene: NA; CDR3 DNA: TGTGCCAGCAGCTTACCTGAGAGTCGCGATGAGCAGTTCTTC; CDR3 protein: CASSLPESRDEQFF
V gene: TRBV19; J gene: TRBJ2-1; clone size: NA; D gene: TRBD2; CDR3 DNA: TGTGCCAGTAGTAGCCGATCTAGCGGGGGCTACAATGAGCAGTTCTTC; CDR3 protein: CASSSRSSGGYNEQFF
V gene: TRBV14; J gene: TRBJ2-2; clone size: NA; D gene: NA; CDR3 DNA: TGTGCCAGCAGCCAAGTATCCTTCGGGGAGCTGTTTTTT; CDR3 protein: CASSQVSFGELFF
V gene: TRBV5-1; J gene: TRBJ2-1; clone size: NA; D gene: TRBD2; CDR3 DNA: TGCGCCAGCAGCTTGTGGCTAGCGGGAGACAATGAGCAGTTCTTC; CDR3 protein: CASSLWLAGDNEQFF
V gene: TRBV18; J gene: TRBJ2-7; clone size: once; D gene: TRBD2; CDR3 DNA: TGTGCCAGCTCACCGGCCGGACTAGCGGGAGCTCGGGAGCAGTACTTC; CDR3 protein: CASSPAGLAGAREQYF
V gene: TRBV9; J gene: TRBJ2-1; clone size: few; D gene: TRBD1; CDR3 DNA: TGTGCCAGCAGCTCTCACCTTAGCGACAGGGGACGGGGCAATGAGCAGTTCTTC; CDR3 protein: CASSSHLSDRGRGNEQFF
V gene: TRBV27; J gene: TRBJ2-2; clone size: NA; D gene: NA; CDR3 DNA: TGTGCCAGCAGGTGGGGGAACACCGGGGAGCTGTTTTTT; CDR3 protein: CASRWGNTGELFF
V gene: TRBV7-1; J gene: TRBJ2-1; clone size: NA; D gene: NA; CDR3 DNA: TGTGCCAGCAGCTTAGGTATCGGGGCGGTGTACAATGAGCAGTTCTTC; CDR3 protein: CASSLGIGAVYNEQFF
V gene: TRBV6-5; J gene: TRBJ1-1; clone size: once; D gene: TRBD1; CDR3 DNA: TGTGCCAGCAGTTACTCAACAGGGGGCTGGACTGAAGCTTTCTTT; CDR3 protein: CASSYSTGGWTEAFF
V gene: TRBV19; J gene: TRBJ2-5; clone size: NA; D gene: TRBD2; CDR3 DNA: TGTGCCAGTAGCGATAGCGGGAGGGCCGGGGAGACCCAGTACTTC; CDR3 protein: CASSDSGRAGETQYF
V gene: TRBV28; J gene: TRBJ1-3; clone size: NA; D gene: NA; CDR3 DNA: TGTGCCAGCAGTTTAATGACTCGAAGCTCTGGAAACACCATATATTTT; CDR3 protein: CASSLMTRSSGNTIYF
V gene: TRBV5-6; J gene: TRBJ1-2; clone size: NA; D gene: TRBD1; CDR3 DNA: TGTGCCAGCAGCTTGGAGGGGACAGGGAACTATGGCTACACCTTC; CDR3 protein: CASSLEGTGNYGYTF
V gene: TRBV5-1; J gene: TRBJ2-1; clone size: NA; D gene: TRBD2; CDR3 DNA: TGCGCCAGCAGCTTGCCCCTAGCGGGAGTTTCCCATGAGCAGTTCTTC; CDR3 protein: CASSLPLAGVSHEQFF
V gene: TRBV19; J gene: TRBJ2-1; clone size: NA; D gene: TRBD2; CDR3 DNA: TGTGCCAGTAGTGGTTGGGCGAGCGGGAGCGATGAGCAGTTCTTC; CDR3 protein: CASSGWASGSDEQFF
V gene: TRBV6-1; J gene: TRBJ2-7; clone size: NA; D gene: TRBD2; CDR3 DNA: TGTGCCAGCACCAGGAGACTAGCGGGGTTATACGAGCAGTACTTC; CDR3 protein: CASTRRLAGLYEQYF
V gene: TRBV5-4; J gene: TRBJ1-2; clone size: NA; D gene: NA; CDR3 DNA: TGTGCCACAAAGTGGGGGTTAGTTGACTATGGCTACACCTTC; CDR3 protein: CATKWGLVDYGYTF
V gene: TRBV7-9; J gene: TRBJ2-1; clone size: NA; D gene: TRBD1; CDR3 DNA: TGTGCCAGCAGACATCCTTACAGGGGAGTTGAGCAGTTCTTC; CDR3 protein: CASRHPYRGVEQFF
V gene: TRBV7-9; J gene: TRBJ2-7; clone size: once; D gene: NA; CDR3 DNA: TGTGCCAGCAGCTTAGATGCCGGGAGCTACGAGCAGTACTTC; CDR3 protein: CASSLDAGSYEQYF
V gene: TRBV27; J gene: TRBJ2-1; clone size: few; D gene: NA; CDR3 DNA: TGTGCCAGCAGCCCCGGGACCTACATCGGTCAGAAGCAGTTCTTC; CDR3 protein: CASSPGTYIGQKQFF
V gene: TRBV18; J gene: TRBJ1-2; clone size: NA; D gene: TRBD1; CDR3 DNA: TGTGCCAGCTCACCACGACAGGGGGATGTCCGTGGCTACACCTTC; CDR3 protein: CASSPRQGDVRGYTF
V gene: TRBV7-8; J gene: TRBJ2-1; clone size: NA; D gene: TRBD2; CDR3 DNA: TGTGCCAGCAGCTTAGGGACTAGCGGGAGCAATGAGCAGTTCTTC; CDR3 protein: CASSLGTSGSNEQFF
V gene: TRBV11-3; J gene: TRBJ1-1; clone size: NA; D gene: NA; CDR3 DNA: TGTGCCAGCAGCCTGGACAGAGAGACTGAAGCTTTCTTT; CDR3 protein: CASSLDRETEAFF
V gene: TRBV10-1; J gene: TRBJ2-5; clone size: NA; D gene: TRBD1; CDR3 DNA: TGCGCCAGTTCGACAGGGTCCCTCGGTCAAGAGACCCAGTACTTC; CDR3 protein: CASSTGSLGQETQYF
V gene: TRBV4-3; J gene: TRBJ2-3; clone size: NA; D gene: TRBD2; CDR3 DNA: TGCGCCAGCAGCGGCGGAGGGGGAGCGGGAGGGCCAGGAGATACGCAGTATTTT; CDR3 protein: CASSGGGGAGGPGDTQYF
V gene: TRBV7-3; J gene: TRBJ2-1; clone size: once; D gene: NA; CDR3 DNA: TGTGCCAGCAGGGGGCGCAGCAATGAGCAGTTCTTC; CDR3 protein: CASRGRSNEQFF
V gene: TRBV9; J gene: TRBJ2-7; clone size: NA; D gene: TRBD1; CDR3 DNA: TGCGCCAGCAGCCCCGGGACAGGGGATAACGAGCAGTACTTC; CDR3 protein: CASSPGTGDNEQYF
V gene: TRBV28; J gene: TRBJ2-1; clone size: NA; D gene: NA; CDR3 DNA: TGTGCCAGCATGAGGAGGGCCACCTACAATGAGCAGTTCTTC; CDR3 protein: CASMRRATYNEQFF
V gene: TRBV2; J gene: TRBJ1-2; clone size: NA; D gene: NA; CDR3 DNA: TGTGCCAGCAGTTTTCTAAGGGAGGACACCTATGGCTACACCTTC; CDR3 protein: CASSFLREDTYGYTF
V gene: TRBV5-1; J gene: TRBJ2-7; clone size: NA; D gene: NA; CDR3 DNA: TGCGCCAGCAGCTTCCGAACGGGTAGCTCCTACGAGCAGTACTTC; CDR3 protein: CASSFRTGSSYEQYF
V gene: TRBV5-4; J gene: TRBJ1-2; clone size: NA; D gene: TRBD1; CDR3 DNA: TGTGCCAGCAGCCGTGACAGGGATGGCTACACCTTC; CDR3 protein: CASSRDRDGYTF
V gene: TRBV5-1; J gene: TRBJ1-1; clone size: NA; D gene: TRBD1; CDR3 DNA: TGCGCCAGCAGCCTCGGGACAGCCGCTGAAGCTTTCTTT; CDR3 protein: CASSLGTAAEAFF
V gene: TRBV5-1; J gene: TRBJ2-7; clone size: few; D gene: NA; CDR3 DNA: TGCGCCAGCAGCTTGGAGCAACGGGAGCAGTACTTC; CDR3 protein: CASSLEQREQYF
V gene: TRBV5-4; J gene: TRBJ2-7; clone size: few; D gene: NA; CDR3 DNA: TGTGCCAGCAGCTTGGACTGGGACTCCTACGAGCAGTACTTC; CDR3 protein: CASSLDWDSYEQYF
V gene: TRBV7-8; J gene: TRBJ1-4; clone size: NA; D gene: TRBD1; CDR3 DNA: TGTGCCAGCAGCCGGGGACAGTTGAATGAAAAACTGTTTTTT; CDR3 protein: CASSRGQLNEKLFF
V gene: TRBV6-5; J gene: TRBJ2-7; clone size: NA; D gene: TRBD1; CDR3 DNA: TGTGCCAGCAGTTACGGAACCGGGACAGACTACGAGCAGTACTTC; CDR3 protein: CASSYGTGTDYEQYF
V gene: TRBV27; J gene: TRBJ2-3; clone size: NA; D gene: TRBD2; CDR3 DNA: TGTGCCAGCAGTTTATTAAGACCAAGCGGGAGGGCCGGGGATACGCAGTATTTT; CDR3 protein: CASSLLRPSGRAGDTQYF
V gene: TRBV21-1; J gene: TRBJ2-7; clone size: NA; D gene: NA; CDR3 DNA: TGTGCCAGCGCAGAGCCTCTGCAGTACTTC; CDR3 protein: CASAEPLQYF
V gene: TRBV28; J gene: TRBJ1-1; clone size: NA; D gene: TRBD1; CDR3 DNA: TGTGCCAGCACCCGGACAGGGAGCACTGAAGCTTTCTTT; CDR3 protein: CASTRTGSTEAFF
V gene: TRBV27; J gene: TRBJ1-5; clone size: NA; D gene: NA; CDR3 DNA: TGTGCCAGCACAATAGGAACACCCACCAAAAAGCCCCAGCATTTT; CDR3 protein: CASTIGTPTKKPQHF
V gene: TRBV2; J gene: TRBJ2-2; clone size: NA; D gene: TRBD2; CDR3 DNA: TGTGCCAGCAGTGGCCGGGGAGCGGGAGGTTCCGGGGAGCTGTTTTTT; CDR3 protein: CASSGRGAGGSGELFF